This T cell receptor (beta chain) was identified in a study of blood T cell repertoires in COVID-19. At the level of the study: Both acute and convalescent COVID-19 samples were obtained from the United States, Italy and Spain.

The method was immunoSEQ multiplex PCR; TCRdb's version includes in-frame clones alone and lacks a portion of them. The data show 150,000 to 200,000 clones, 80% to 95% seen once. This CDR3 region has 16 residues. With 4 bases removed from V and 1 base from J, the gap between germline ends came to 16 bases. The germline gives CDR1 LGHDT, CDR2 YNNKEL (reference sequence). V gene TRBV3-1 (or the pseudogene TRBV3-2) combines with J gene TRBJ2-5; maybe TRBD1 (6 bases). The sample comprised peripheral blood. The origin of this receptor is a woman between 45 and 65 years old with acute or convalescent COVID-19. The CDR3 sequence is CASSPQGGGFQETQYF. In DNA form, the CDR3 reads TGTGCCAGCAGCCCCCAGGGTGGGGGCTTCCAAGAGACCCAGTACTTC.